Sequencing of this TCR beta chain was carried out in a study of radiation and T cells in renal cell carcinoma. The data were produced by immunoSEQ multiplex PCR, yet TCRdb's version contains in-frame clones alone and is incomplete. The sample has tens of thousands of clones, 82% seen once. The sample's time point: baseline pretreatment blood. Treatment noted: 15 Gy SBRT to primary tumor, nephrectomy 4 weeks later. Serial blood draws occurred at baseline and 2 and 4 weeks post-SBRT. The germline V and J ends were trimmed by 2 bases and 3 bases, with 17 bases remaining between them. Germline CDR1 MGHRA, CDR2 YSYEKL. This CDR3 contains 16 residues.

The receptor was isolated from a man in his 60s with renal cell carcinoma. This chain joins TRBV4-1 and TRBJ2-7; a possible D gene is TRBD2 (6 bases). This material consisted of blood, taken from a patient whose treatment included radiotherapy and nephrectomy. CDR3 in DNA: TGCGCCAGCAGCCAATTTTCCAGACTAGATAGCTACGAGCAGTACTTC. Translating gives CASSQFSRLDSYEQYF.